These T cell receptor beta chains were read from a single sample in a study of neurological immune-mediated disorders. MiXCR, run by TCRdb on the 5' RACE reads, gives a single entry per CDR3 protein. The table shows about 55,000 distinct CDR3 sequences, with roughly 3.5% occurring only once. The specimen sequenced was PBMCs. These receptor sequences come from a man aged 30-40 years with multiple sclerosis. Both conserved end residues are part of each CDR3. D genes are given only for firm matches. Clone size is shown for a subset of rows, as once, few, many or a class of expanded clone.

D | J | V | size | DNA | CDR3
. | TRBJ2-2 | TRBV20-1 | many | TGCAGTGCTCCCCGGGGAGGAGCCTTTAGGGAGCTGTTTTTT | CSAPRGGAFRELFF
. | TRBJ2-3 | TRBV20-1 | many | TGCAGTGCTAGAGTAGGCGGGGCCACAGATACGCAGTATTTT | CSARVGGATDTQYF
TRBD1 | TRBJ2-5 | TRBV6-5 | many | TGTGCCAGCAGTGACGACAGGGCCCTGAAAGAGACCCAGTACTTC | CASSDDRALKETQYF
. | TRBJ2-4 | TRBV7-9 | many | TGTGCCAGCAGCGCCACAGGGATCGTGTCCAAAAACATTCAGTACTTC | CASSATGIVSKNIQYF
. | TRBJ1-3 | TRBV20-1 | many | TGCAGTGCTAGAGGTGGTGCAGGGTCCCCTGGAAACACCATATATTTT | CSARGGAGSPGNTIYF
. | TRBJ1-1 | TRBV28 | many | TGTGCCAGCAGCGACGGACGGATGAACACTGAAGCTTTCTTT | CASSDGRMNTEAFF
. | TRBJ1-1 | TRBV20-1 | many | TGCAGTGCCGGCGGAGGGTGGAACACTGAAGCTTTCTTT | CSAGGGWNTEAFF
TRBD1 | TRBJ1-2 | TRBV14 | many | TGTGCCAGCAGCCAGCAGACAGGGGGCTATGGCTACACCTTC | CASSQQTGGYGYTF
. | TRBJ2-3 | TRBV20-1 | . | TGCAGTGCCCTCTGGTGGGATTCCACAGATACGCAGTATTTT | CSALWWDSTDTQYF
. | TRBJ2-3 | TRBV20-1 | many | TGCAGTGCGGGGACCAGAACAACGACGCAGTATTTT | CSAGTRTTTQYF
TRBD1 | TRBJ2-7 | TRBV20-1 | many | TGCAGTGCTAGGTTACAGGGGTGGTACGAGCAGTACTTC | CSARLQGWYEQYF
. | TRBJ1-4 | TRBV15 | many | TGTGCCACCAGCAGAGAGGCTGGGGGGGTTCGAGGTGAAAAACTGTTTTTT | CATSREAGGVRGEKLFF
TRBD1 | TRBJ2-3 | TRBV2 | . | TGTGCCAGCACGAGGGGGCCGCCGGAAGATACGCAGTATTTT | CASTRGPPEDTQYF
TRBD2 | TRBJ2-5 | TRBV19 | . | TGTGCCAGTAGTATCCGAAACCCCGTGCTGCGGGGGTACCAAGAGACCCAGTACTTC | CASSIRNPVLRGYQETQYF
. | TRBJ2-3 | TRBV5-1 | many | TGCGCCAGCAGCTTGGCTAGGGACCCCGGGGGTACGCAGTATTTT | CASSLARDPGGTQYF
TRBD2 | TRBJ2-5 | TRBV20-1 | many | TGCAGTGCTCATCGGAGCGGGGGCCAAGAGACCCAGTACTTC | CSAHRSGGQETQYF
TRBD2 | TRBJ2-7 | TRBV15 | many | TGTGCCACCAGCAACCCGACTAGCGGGGCCTACGAGCAGTACTTC | CATSNPTSGAYEQYF
. | TRBJ1-5 | TRBV6-1 | . | TGTGCCAGCAGCTCAGAAGTCCCCAATCAGCCCCAGAATTTT | CASSSEVPNQPQNF
TRBD2 | TRBJ2-7 | TRBV7-2 | many | TGTGCCAGCACCCTGACTAGCGGGGAGTACGAGCAGTACTTC | CASTLTSGEYEQYF
. | TRBJ1-4 | TRBV5-1 | many | TGCGCCAGCAGCTTGAAGCCAGGGCTGGGTGAAAAACTGTTTTTT | CASSLKPGLGEKLFF
. | TRBJ2-1 | TRBV6-1 | many | TGTGCCAGCAGTGAAAGTCGTGAGCAGTTCTTC | CASSESREQFF
. | TRBJ1-2 | TRBV11-2 | many | TGTGCCAGCAGCTTTGAACAGGTTGGAGGCGGCTACACCTTC | CASSFEQVGGGYTF
TRBD2 | TRBJ2-1 | TRBV27 | many | TGTGCCAGCAGCCTAGCGGGGCTACGACGAGGCAATGAGCAGTTCTTC | CASSLAGLRRGNEQFF
. | TRBJ1-1 | TRBV12-3/TRBV12-4 | many | TGTGCCAGCAGTCTAATAAAATCGTGGGACACTGAAGCTTTCTTT | CASSLIKSWDTEAFF
TRBD1 | TRBJ1-1 | TRBV12-3/TRBV12-4 | many | TGTGCCAGCAGTCGGACAGGGTGGATGGTTTCTGAAGCTTTCTTT | CASSRTGWMVSEAFF
TRBD2 | TRBJ2-3 | TRBV3-1 | many | TGTGCCAGCAGCCCATTACTAGCGGGAGGGAATACGCAGTATTTT | CASSPLLAGGNTQYF
. | TRBJ2-1 | TRBV6-5 | many | TGTGCCAGCAGTTACAAAAACGGGGGTGAGCAGTTCTTC | CASSYKNGGEQFF
TRBD1 | TRBJ2-1 | TRBV2 | many | TGTGCCAGCAGTGAAGGGACAGGCTCCTACAATGAGCAGTTCTTC | CASSEGTGSYNEQFF